A single sample is the source of the 15 T cell receptor beta chains below, sequenced in a study of blood T cell repertoires in COVID-19. Here immunoSEQ multiplex PCR was the method, and the copy in TCRdb shows in-frame clones only, minus some. Among over 150,000 clones listed, approximately 80% were seen once. Sequencing was performed on peripheral blood. Source of these receptors: a woman aged 55 to 70 with acute or convalescent COVID-19.

The genes are TRBV27 and TRBJ2-3; D is perhaps TRBD2 (5 bases). Germline V CDR1 and CDR2: MNHEY, SMNVEV (reference sequence). The CDR3 length is 15 residues. With 6 bases removed from V and 0 bases from J, the gap between germline ends came to 13 bases. The CDR3 DNA sequence: TGTGCCAGCAGGGAGCTCGGCGGGAGCACAGATACGCAGTATTTT. Protein sequence: CASRELGGSTDTQYF.

In its sample, this clone was seen a few times. The V call is TRBV5-4, the J call TRBJ1-4; D remains ambiguous. Looked up from germline, CDR1 is SGHNT and CDR2 is YYREEE (reference sequence). The CDR3 loop spans 14 amino acids. V was pared by 0 bases and J by 9 bases, with 12 bases between. The CDR3 bases are TGTGCCAGCAGCTTGGGGGAGGACCCAAAAAAACTGTTTTTT. Translation gives CASSLGEDPKKLFF.

The chain combines TRBV27 with TRBJ1-5, with a possible D match to TRBD1 (6 bases). The V gene's germline CDR1 is MNHEY and CDR2 SMNVEV (reference sequence). The CDR3 extends over 14 amino acids. Trimming stripped 5 bases from V and 1 base from J, with 9 bases between. The CDR3 spells CASSRTASNQPQHF. CDR3 DNA: TGTGCCAGCAGTAGGACAGCGAGCAATCAGCCCCAGCATTTT.

V and J are TRBV6-1 and TRBJ1-3, with D unresolved. V lost 0 bases and J 4 bases, leaving 10 bases between the germline ends. CDR1 and CDR2 (germline): MNHNS, SASEGT. The CDR3 covers 15 residues. DNA of the CDR3: TGTGCCAGCAGTGAAGCACGGGGAGGCGGAAACACCATATATTTT. Its translation: CASSEARGGGNTIYF.

The chain carries TRBV28 and TRBJ1-2; D is possibly TRBD1 (5 bases). Between the trimmed V and J ends, which lost 2 bases and 3 bases, there was a span of 10 bases. In germline, CDR1 is MDHEN, CDR2 SYDVKM. This CDR3 is built from 14 residues. CDR3 protein: CASSLGGEDYGYTF. In DNA, the CDR3 is TGTGCCAGCAGTTTAGGAGGGGAGGACTATGGCTACACCTTC.

The rearrangement uses TRBV19 and TRBJ1-1; tentative D call: TRBD1 (6 bases). Germline loops: CDR1 LNHDA, CDR2 SQIVND (reference sequence). The V and J ends lost 9 bases and 3 bases respectively, with 11 bases between them. The CDR3 has 12 amino acids. This chain's CDR3 is CASADRHTEAFF. The DNA of the CDR3 is TGTGCCAGCGCGGACAGACACACTGAAGCTTTCTTT. Together with reference TRBV19 and TRBJ1-1, the CDR3 gives the full variable domain: DGGITQSPKYLFRKEGQNVTLSCEQNLNHDAMYWYRQDPGQGLRLIYYSQIVNDFQKGDIAEGYSVSREKKESFPLTVTSAQKNPTAFYLCASADRHTEAFFGQGTRLTVV.

Points on this clone: Distinct nucleotide sequences in the sample also encode this CDR3. The chain has TRBV24-1 and TRBJ2-3, with unresolved D. V was cut by 9 bases and J by 1 base, with 7 bases left in between. The CDR3 length is 12 residues. CDR1 KGHDR and CDR2 SFDVKD come from the germline V gene. The CDR3 spells CATSPGTDTQYF. CDR3 in DNA: TGTGCCACCTCGCCGGGCACAGATACGCAGTATTTT.

The CDR3 DNA reads TGTGCCAGCAGTCCAAGACTAGCGGGGGGGCATCAAGAGACCCAGTACTTC. Its translation: CASSPRLAGGHQETQYF. The V gene is TRBV6-2 or TRBV6-3, the J gene TRBJ2-5, with TRBD2 identical over 14 bases. This CDR3 contains 17 residues. The germline gives CDR1 MNHEY, CDR2 SVGEGT. V was clipped by 5 bases and J by 2 bases; unmatched bases: 7.

The CDR3 region has the DNA TGTGCCAGCAGTGACGCCGGGGCTAGCGGGGGTTGGGGCGATGAGCAGTTCTTC. Protein product: CASSDAGASGGWGDEQFF. This chain uses TRBV2 with TRBJ2-1, with 10 bases matching TRBD2. The V and J ends lost 3 bases and 8 bases, in that order; junction bases with no gene match: 16. Per germline, CDR1 SNHLY and CDR2 FYNNEI. CDR3 length equals 18 residues.

This clone is a singleton in its sample. The rearrangement joins TRBV6-5 to TRBJ1-2; D not certain. The CDR3 length is 14 residues. Germline CDR1 and CDR2: MNHEY and SVGAGI. Trimming shortened V by 8 bases and J by 4 bases, and 17 bases separated the two germline ends. The CDR3 loop reads CASRRLAQLYGYTF. In DNA, the CDR3 is TGTGCCAGCCGTCGCCTCGCACAGCTCTATGGCTACACCTTC.

This clone was seen more than once but under ten times. V is TRBV2 and J is TRBJ1-2; 10 bases are shared with TRBD1. Germline V gene lookup returns CDR1 SNHLY and CDR2 FYNNEI. This CDR3 is built from 13 residues. V dropped 7 bases and J dropped 8; count of bases not matched to a gene: 7. The CDR3 is CASTGQGNRGYTF. CDR3 in DNA: TGTGCCAGCACGGGACAGGGGAATCGGGGCTACACCTTC. Filled out from reference TRBV2 and TRBJ1-2, the complete variable domain reads EPEVTQTPSHQVTQMGQEVILRCVPISNHLYFYWYRQILGQKVEFLVSFYNNEISEKSEIFDDQFSVERPDGSNFTLKIRSTKLEDSAMYFCASTGQGNRGYTFGSGTRLTVV.

V is TRBV9 and J is TRBJ1-2, with D tentatively TRBD1 (6 bases). This CDR3 is 15 amino acids long. V gave up 4 bases and J gave up 4 bases, with 17 bases separating them. Germline CDR1 reads SGDLS; CDR2 reads YYNGEE. CDR3 in amino acids: CASSTGTPNPYGYTF. CDR3 in DNA: TGTGCCAGCAGCACAGGGACACCAAACCCCTATGGCTACACCTTC.

The chain links TRBV2 to TRBJ2-2; the D gene is possibly TRBD2 (6 bases). This CDR3 is built from 15 residues. From germline, CDR1 is SNHLY and CDR2 FYNNEI. V lost 3 bases and J lost 5, with 13 bases in between. The CDR3 sequence is CASSEGRGITGELFF. The CDR3 DNA is TGTGCCAGCAGTGAGGGGCGCGGGATTACCGGGGAGCTGTTTTTT.

The gene calls are TRBV10-3 and TRBJ2-1; possible D gene TRBD2, 6 bases. With 11 bases removed from V and 9 bases from J, the gap between germline ends came to 20 bases. CDR3 length: 13 residues. Germline V gene sequence: CDR1 ENHRY, CDR2 SYGVKD. CDR3 coding DNA: TGTGCCGCAGGCCCTAGCGCCCGTAGTGAGCAGTTCTTC. Amino acid sequence: CAAGPSARSEQFF.

V gene TRBV7-2 combines with J gene TRBJ1-3; D remains ambiguous. The CDR3 runs to 11 residues. Trimming removed 5 bases at V and 6 bases at J, with 5 bases between. The germline gives CDR1 SGHTA, CDR2 FQGNSA. The CDR3 sequence is CASSPLNTIYF. CDR3 in DNA: TGTGCCAGCAGCCCACTAAACACCATATATTTT.